This TCR beta chain was profiled in a study of blood T cells in healthy people across ages. The authors ran a second PCR of 7 to 11 cycles using a sample-barcoded 5' primer and a J-beta primer mix. TCRdb re-derived calls from the 5' RACE reads in MiXCR, one entry per CDR3 protein. In the table there are 580,000 or so distinct CDR3 sequences, more than 45% of which are singletons. Trimming left V 3 bases short and J 6 bases short, with 13 bases between. This CDR3 is 14 amino acids long. CDR1 and CDR2 from the germline V gene are LNHNV and YYDKDF (reference sequence). Sequencing used blood. The V gene is TRBV15, the J gene TRBJ2-3, with D unresolved. The receptor comes from an elderly man in good health. The CDR3 nucleotides read TGTGCCACCAGCAGGGCTGGGGTTGGGGATACGCAGTATTTT. It encodes CATSRAGVGDTQYF.